This T cell receptor beta chain was obtained from a study of blood T cell repertoires in COVID-19. Whole-study context: Samples came from the United States, Italy and Spain, spanning acute and convalescent COVID-19.

This clone is a singleton in its sample. The trim removed 2 bases at V and 3 bases at J, leaving 1 base unmatched. There are 15 residues in the CDR3. The germline gives CDR1 ENHRY, CDR2 SYGVKD. The protocol was immunoSEQ multiplex PCR, while the TCRdb copy is restricted to in-frame clones and leaves out a portion. Among 15,000 to 20,000 clones, 65% to 80% were seen once, and the ten largest hold roughly 17%. V gene TRBV10-3 combines with J gene TRBJ2-3, with 11 bases matching TRBD1. This receptor was obtained from a man aged 65-85 years with COVID-19, enrolled during active disease. The sequencing sample was made of peripheral blood. CDR3 sequence: CAISEGQGATDTQYF. The CDR3 DNA sequence: TGTGCCATCAGTGAGGGACAGGGGGCTACAGATACGCAGTATTTT.